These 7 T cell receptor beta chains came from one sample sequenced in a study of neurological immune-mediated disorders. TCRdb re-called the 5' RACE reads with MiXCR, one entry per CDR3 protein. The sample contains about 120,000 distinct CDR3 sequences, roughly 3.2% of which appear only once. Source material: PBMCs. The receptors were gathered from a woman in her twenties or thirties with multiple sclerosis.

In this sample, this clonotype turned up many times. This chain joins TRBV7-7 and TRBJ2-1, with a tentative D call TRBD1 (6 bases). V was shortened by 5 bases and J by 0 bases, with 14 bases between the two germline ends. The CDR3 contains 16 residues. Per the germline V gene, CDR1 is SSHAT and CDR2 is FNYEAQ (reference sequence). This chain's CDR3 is CASSQGTSGSYNEQFF. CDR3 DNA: TGTGCCAGCAGCCAGGGGACATCGGGCTCCTACAATGAGCAGTTCTTC. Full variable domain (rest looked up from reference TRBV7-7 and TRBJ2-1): GAGVSQSPRYKVTKRGQDVTLRCDPISSHATLYWYQQALGQGPEFLTYFNYEAQPDKSGLPSDRFSAERPEGSISTLTIQRTEQRDSAMYRCASSQGTSGSYNEQFFGPGTRLTVL.

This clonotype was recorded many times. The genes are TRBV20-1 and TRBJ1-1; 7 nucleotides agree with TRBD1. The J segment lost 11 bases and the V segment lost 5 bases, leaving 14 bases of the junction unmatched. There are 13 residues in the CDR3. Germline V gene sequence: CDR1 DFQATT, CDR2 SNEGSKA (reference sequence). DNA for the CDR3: TGCAGTGCTGTCTTCCGGCCGGGACAGAGGGCTTTCTTT. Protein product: CSAVFRPGQRAFF.

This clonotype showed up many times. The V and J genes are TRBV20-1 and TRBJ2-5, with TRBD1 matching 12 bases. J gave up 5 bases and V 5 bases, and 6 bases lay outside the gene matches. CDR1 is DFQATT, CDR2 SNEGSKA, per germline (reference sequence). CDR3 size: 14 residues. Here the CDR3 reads CSALRDRGLETQYF. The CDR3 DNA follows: TGCAGTGCTCTCCGGGACAGGGGGCTTGAGACCCAGTACTTC.

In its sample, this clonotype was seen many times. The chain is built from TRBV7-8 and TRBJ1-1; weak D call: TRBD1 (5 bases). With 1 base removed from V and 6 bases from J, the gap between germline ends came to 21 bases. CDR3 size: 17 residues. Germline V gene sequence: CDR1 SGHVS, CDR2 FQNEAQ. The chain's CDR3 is CASSLGPPSQGAAEAFF. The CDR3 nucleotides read TGTGCCAGCAGCTTAGGTCCCCCGTCCCAGGGAGCCGCTGAAGCTTTCTTT. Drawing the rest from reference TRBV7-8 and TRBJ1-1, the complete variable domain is GAGVSQSPRYKVAKRGQDVALRCDPISGHVSLFWYQQALGQGPEFLTYFQNEAQLDKSGLPSDRFFAERPEGSVSTLKIQRTQQEDSAVYLCASSLGPPSQGAAEAFFGQGTRLTVV.

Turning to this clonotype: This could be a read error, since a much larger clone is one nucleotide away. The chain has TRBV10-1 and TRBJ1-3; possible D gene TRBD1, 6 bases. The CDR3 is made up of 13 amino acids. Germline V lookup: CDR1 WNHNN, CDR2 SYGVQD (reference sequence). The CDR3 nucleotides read TGCGCCAGCCAAACAGGGTTTGGAAAAACCATATATTTT. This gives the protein CASQTGFGKTIYF.

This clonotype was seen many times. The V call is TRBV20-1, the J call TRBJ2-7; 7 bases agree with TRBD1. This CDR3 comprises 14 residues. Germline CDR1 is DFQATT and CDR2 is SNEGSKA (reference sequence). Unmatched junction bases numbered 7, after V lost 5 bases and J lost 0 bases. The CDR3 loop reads CSAQGQAHSYEQYF. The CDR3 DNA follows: TGCAGTGCTCAAGGACAGGCCCACTCCTACGAGCAGTACTTC.

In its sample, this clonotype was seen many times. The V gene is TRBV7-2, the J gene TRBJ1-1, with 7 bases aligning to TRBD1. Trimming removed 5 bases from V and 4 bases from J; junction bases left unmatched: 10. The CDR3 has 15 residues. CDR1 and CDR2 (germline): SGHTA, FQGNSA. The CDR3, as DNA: TGTGCCAGCAGCCCTACGACAGGGATAGGCACTGAAGCTTTCTTT. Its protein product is CASSPTTGIGTEAFF.